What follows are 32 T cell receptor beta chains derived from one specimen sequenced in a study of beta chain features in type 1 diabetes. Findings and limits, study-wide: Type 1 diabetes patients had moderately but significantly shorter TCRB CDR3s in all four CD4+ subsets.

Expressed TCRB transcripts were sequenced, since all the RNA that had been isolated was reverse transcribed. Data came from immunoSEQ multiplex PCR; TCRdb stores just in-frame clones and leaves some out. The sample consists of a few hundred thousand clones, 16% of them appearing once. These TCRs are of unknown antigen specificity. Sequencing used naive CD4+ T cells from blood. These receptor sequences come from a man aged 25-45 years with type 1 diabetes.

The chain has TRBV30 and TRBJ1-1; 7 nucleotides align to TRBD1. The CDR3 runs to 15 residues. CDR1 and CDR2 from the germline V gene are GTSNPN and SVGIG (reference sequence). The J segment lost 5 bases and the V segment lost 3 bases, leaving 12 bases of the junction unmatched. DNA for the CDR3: TGTGCCTGGAGAGGACAGGAGGTAAAAAGGACTGAAGCTTTCTTT. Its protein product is CAWRGQEVKRTEAFF.

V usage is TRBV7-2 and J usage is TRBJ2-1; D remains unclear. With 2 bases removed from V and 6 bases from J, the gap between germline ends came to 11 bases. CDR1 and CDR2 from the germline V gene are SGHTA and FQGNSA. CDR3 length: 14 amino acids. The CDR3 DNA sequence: TGTGCCAGCAGCTTAATACGGACGGCCAATGAGCAGTTCTTC. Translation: CASSLIRTANEQFF.

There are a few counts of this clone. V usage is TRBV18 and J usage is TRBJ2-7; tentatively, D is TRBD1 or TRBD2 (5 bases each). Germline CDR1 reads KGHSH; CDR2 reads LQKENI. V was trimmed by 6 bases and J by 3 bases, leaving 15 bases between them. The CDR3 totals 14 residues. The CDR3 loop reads CASSTGTQGYEQYF. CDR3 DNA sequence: TGTGCCAGCTCCACCGGGACCCAAGGCTACGAGCAGTACTTC.

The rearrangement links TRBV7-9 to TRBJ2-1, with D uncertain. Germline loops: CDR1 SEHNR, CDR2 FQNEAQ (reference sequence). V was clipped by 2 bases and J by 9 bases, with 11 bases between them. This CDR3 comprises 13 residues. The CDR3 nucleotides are TGTGCCAGCAGCTTACTCATCTCGGGTGAGCAGTTCTTC. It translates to CASSLLISGEQFF.

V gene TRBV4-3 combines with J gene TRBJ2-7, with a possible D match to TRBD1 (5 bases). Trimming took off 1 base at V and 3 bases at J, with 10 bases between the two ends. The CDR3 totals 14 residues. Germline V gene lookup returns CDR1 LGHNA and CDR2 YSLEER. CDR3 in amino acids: CASSQGSQGYEQYF. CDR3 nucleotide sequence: TGCGCCAGCAGCCAAGGGAGCCAGGGCTACGAGCAGTACTTC.

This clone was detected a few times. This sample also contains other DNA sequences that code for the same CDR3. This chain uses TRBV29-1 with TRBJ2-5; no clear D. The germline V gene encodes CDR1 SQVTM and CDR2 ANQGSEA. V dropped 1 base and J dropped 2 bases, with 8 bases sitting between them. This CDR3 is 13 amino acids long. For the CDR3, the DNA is TGCAGCGTTGAAGGCAGACTGCAAGAGACCCAGTACTTC. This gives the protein CSVEGRLQETQYF.

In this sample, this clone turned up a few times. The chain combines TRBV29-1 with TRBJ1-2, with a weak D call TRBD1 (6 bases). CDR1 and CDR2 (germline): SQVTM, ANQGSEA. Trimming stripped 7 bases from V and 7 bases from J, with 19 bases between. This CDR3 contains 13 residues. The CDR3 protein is CSAIDRPAGGYTF. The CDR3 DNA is TGCAGCGCCATCGACAGGCCGGCGGGTGGCTACACCTTC. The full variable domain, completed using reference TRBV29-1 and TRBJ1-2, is SAVISQKPSRDICQRGTSLTIQCQVDSQVTMMFWYRQQPGQSLTLIATANQGSEATYESGFVIDKFPISRPNLTFSTLTVSNMSPEDSSIYLCSAIDRPAGGYTFGSGTRLTVV.

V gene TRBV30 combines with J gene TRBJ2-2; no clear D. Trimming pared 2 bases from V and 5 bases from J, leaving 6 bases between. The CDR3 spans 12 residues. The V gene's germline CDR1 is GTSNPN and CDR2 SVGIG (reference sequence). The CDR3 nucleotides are TGTGCCTGGAGTTTAAGGACCGGGGAGCTGTTTTTT. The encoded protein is CAWSLRTGELFF. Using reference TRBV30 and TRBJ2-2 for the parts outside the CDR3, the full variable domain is SQTIHQWPATLVQPVGSPLSLECTVEGTSNPNLYWYRQAAGRGLQLLFYSVGIGQISSEVPQNLSASRPQDRQFILSSKKLLLSDSGFYLCAWSLRTGELFFGEGSRLTVL.

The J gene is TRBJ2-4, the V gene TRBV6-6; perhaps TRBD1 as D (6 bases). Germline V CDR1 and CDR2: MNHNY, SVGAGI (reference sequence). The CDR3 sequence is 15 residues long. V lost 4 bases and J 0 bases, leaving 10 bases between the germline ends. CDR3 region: CASSSGVLAKNIQYF. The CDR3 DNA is TGTGCCAGCAGTTCAGGGGTCCTAGCCAAAAACATTCAGTACTTC.

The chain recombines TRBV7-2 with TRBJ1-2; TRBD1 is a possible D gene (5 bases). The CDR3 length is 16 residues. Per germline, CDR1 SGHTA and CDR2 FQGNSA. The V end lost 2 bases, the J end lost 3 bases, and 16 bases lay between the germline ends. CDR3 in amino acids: CASSLTSRGDDYGYTF. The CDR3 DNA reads TGTGCCAGCAGCTTAACCTCTAGGGGAGACGACTATGGCTACACCTTC. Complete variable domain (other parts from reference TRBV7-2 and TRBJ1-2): GAGVSQSPSNKVTEKGKDVELRCDPISGHTALYWYRQSLGQGLEFLIYFQGNSAPDKSGLPSDRFSAERTGGSVSTLTIQRTQQEDSAVYLCASSLTSRGDDYGYTFGSGTRLTVV.

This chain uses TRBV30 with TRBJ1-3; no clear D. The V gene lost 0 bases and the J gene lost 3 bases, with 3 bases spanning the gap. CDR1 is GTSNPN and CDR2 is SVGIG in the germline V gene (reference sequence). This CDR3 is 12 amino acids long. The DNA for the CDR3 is TGTGCCTGGAGTGTACTTGGAAACACCATATATTTT. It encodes CAWSVLGNTIYF.

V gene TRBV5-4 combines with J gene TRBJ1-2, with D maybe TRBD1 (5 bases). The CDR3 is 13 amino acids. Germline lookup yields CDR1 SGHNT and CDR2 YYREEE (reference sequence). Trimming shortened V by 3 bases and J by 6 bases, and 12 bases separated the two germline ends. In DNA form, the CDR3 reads TGTGCCAGCAGCTGGGATCGAGGGGATGGCTACACCTTC. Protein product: CASSWDRGDGYTF.

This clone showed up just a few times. The CDR3 is CSAGLGNTIYF. The DNA of the CDR3 is TGCAGTGCCGGCCTCGGGAACACCATATATTTT. The V gene is TRBV20-1, the J gene TRBJ1-3; D remains ambiguous. V lost 6 bases and J lost 7, with 10 bases in between. Germline V gives CDR1 DFQATT, CDR2 SNEGSKA (reference sequence). This CDR3 has 11 amino acids.

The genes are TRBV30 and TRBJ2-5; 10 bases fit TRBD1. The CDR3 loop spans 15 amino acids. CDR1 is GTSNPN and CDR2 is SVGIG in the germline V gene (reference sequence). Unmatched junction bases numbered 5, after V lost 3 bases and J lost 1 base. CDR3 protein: CAWRTGQGSQETQYF. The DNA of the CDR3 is TGTGCCTGGAGGACGGGACAGGGGAGCCAAGAGACCCAGTACTTC.

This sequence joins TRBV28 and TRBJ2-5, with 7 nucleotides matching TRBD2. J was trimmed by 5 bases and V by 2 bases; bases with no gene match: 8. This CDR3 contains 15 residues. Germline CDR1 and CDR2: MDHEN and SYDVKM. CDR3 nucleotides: TGTGCCAGCAGTTTACTCGGAGCCGGGGGGGAGACCCAGTACTTC. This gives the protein CASSLLGAGGETQYF.

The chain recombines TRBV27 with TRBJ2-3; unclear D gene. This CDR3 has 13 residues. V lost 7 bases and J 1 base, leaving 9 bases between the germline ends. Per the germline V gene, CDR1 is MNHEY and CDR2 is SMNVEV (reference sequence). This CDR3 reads CASTKTGTDTQYF. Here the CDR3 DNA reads TGTGCCAGCACCAAAACAGGCACAGATACGCAGTATTTT.

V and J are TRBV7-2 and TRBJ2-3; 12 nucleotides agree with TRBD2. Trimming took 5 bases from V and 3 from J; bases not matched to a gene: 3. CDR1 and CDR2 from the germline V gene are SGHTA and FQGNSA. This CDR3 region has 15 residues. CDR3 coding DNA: TGTGCCAGCAGCCCGACTAGCGGGAGTACAGATACGCAGTATTTT. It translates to CASSPTSGSTDTQYF. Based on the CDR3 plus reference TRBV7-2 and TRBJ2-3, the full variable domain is GAGVSQSPSNKVTEKGKDVELRCDPISGHTALYWYRQSLGQGLEFLIYFQGNSAPDKSGLPSDRFSAERTGGSVSTLTIQRTQQEDSAVYLCASSPTSGSTDTQYFGPGTRLTVL.

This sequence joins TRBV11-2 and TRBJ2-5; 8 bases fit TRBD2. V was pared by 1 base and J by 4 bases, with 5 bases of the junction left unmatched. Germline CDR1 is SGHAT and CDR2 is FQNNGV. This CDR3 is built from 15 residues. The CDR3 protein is CASSLGLALTETQYF. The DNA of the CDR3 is TGTGCCAGCAGCTTAGGACTAGCGCTAACAGAGACCCAGTACTTC. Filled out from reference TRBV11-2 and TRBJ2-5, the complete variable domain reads EAGVAQSPRYKIIEKRQSVAFWCNPISGHATLYWYQQILGQGPKLLIQFQNNGVVDDSQLPKDRFSAERLKGVDSTLKIQPAKLEDSAVYLCASSLGLALTETQYFGPGTRLLVL.

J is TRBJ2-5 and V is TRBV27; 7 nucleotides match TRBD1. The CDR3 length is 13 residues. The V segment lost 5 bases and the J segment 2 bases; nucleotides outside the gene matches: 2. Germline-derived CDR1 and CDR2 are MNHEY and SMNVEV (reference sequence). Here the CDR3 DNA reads TGTGCCAGCAGTCGGGACAGACAAGAGACCCAGTACTTC. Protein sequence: CASSRDRQETQYF.

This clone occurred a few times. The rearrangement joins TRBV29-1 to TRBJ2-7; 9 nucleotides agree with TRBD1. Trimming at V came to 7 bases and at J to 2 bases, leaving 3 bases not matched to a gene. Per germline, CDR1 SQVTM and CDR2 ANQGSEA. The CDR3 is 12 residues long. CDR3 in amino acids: CSAWTGAYEQYF. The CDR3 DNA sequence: TGCAGCGCCTGGACAGGGGCCTACGAGCAGTACTTC.

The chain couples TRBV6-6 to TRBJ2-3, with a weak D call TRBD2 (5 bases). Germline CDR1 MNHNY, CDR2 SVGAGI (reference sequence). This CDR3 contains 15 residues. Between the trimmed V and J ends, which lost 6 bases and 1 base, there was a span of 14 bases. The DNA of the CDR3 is TGTGCCAGCAGGAGGACTTTTATGGGCACAGATACGCAGTATTTT. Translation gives CASRRTFMGTDTQYF.

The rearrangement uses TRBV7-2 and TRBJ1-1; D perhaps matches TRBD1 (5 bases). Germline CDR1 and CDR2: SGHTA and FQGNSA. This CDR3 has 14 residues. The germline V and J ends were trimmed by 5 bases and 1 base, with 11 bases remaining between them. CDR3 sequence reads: CASSPDGQNTEAFF. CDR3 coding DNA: TGTGCCAGCAGCCCAGACGGACAGAACACTGAAGCTTTCTTT.

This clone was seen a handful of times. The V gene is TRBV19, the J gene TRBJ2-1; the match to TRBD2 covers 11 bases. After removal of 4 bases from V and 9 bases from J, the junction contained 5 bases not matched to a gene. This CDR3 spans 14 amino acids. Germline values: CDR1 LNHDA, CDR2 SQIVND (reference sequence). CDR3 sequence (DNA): TGTGCCAGTAGTAAAAGACTAGCGGGATTTGAGCAGTTCTTC. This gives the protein CASSKRLAGFEQFF.

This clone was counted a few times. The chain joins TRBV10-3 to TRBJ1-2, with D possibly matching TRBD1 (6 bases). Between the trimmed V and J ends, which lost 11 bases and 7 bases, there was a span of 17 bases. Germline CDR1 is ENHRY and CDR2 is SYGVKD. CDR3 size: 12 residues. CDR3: CASLGGALGYTF. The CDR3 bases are TGTGCCTCCCTCGGGGGGGCGCTTGGCTACACCTTC.

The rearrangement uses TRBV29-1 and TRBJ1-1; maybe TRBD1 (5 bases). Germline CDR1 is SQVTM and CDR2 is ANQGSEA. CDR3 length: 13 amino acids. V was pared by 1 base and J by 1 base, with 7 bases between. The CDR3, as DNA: TGCAGCGTTGAAGGACAGCCGAACACTGAAGCTTTCTTT. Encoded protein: CSVEGQPNTEAFF.

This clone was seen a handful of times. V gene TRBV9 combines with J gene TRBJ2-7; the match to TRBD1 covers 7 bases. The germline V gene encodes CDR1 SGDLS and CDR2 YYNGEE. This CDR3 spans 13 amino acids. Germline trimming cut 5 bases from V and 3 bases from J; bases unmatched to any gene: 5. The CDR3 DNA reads TGTGCCAGCAGTGAGGGACAGAACTACGAGCAGTACTTC. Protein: CASSEGQNYEQYF. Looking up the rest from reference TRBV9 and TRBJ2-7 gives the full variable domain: DSGVTQTPKHLITATGQRVTLRCSPRSGDLSVYWYQQSLDQGLQFLIQYYNGEERAKGNILERFSAQQFPDLHSELNLSSLELGDSALYFCASSEGQNYEQYFGPGTRLTVT.

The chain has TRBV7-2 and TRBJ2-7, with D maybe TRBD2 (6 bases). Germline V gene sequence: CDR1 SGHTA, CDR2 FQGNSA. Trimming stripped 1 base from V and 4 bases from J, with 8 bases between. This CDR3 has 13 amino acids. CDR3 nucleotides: TGTGCCAGCAGCTTAGTAGGAGGGTACGAGCAGTACTTC. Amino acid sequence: CASSLVGGYEQYF.

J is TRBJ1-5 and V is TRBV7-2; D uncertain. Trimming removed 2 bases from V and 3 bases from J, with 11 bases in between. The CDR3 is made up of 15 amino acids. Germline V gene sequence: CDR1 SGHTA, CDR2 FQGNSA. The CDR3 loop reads CASSLRSGNNQPQHF. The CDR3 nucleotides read TGTGCCAGCAGCTTAAGGTCGGGCAACAATCAGCCCCAGCATTTT.

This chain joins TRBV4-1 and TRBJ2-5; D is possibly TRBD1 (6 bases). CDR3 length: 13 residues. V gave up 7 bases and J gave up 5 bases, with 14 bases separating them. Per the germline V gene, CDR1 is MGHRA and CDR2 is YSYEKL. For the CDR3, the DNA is TGCGCCAGCACAGGGACAAGAGGGGAGACCCAGTACTTC. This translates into CASTGTRGETQYF.

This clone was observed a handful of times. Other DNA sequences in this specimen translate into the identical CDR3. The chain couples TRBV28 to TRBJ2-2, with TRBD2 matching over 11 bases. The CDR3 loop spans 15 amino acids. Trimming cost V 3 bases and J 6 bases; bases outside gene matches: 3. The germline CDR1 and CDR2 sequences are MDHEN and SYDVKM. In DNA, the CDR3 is TGTGCCAGCAGTTTCCTAGCGGGAGGCCCCGGGGAGCTGTTTTTT. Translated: CASSFLAGGPGELFF.

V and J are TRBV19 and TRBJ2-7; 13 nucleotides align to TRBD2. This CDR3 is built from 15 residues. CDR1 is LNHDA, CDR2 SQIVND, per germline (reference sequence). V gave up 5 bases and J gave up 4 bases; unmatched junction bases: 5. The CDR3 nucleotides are TGTGCCAGTAGTGAAGGGACTAGCGGGAATTACGAGCAGTACTTC. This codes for CASSEGTSGNYEQYF.

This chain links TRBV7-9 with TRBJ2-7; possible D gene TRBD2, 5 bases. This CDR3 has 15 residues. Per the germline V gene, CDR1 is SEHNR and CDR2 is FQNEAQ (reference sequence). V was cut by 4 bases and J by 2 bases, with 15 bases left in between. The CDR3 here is CASSSRGLLTYEQYF. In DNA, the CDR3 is TGTGCCAGCAGCTCTAGAGGACTCTTGACCTACGAGCAGTACTTC.